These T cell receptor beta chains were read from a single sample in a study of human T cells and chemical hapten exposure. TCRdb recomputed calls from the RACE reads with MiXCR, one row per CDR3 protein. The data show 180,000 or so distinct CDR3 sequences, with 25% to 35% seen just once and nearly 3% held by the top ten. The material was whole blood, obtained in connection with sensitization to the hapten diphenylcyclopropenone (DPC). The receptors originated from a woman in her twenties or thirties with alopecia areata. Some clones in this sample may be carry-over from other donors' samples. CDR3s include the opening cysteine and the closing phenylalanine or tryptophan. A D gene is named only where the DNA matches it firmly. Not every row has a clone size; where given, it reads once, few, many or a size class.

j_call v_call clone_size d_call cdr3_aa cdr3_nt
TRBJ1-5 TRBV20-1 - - CSAREGGTGSNQPQHF TGCAGTGCTAGAGAGGGGGGGACTGGGAGCAATCAGCCCCAGCATTTT
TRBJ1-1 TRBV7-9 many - CASSLEGRNTEAFF TGTGCCAGCAGCTTAGAGGGGAGAAACACTGAAGCTTTCTTT
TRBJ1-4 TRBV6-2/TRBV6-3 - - CASRRNQPGEKLFF TGTGCCAGCAGGAGGAATCAACCCGGTGAAAAACTGTTTTTT
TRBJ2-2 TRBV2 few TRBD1 CASRRGTAATGELFF TGTGCCAGCAGGAGGGGGACAGCCGCCACCGGGGAGCTGTTTTTT
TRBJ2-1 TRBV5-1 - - CASSPTGQSSYNEQFF TGCGCCAGCAGCCCGACTGGCCAGAGCTCCTACAATGAGCAGTTCTTC
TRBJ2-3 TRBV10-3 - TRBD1 CAIGWEDRGGLGTQYF TGTGCCATCGGCTGGGAGGACAGGGGTGGTCTTGGGACGCAGTATTTT
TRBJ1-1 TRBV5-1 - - CASSLKGVRGNTEAFF TGCGCCAGCAGCTTGAAGGGGGTAAGGGGGAACACTGAAGCTTTCTTT
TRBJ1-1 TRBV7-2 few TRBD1 CASSLLQGIDTEAFF TGTGCCAGCAGCCTATTACAGGGGATAGACACTGAAGCTTTCTTT
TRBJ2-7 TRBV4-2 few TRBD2 CASSQVNSGSWYEQYF TGTGCCAGCAGCCAAGTTAACAGCGGGAGCTGGTACGAGCAGTACTTC
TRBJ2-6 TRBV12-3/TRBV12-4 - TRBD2 CASSLHSGGTGANVLTF TGTGCCAGCAGTTTACATAGCGGGGGCACTGGGGCCAACGTCCTGACTTTC
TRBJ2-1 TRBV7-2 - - CASSPGGTGRINEQFF TGTGCCAGCAGCCCGGGAGGGACAGGGAGGATCAATGAGCAGTTCTTC